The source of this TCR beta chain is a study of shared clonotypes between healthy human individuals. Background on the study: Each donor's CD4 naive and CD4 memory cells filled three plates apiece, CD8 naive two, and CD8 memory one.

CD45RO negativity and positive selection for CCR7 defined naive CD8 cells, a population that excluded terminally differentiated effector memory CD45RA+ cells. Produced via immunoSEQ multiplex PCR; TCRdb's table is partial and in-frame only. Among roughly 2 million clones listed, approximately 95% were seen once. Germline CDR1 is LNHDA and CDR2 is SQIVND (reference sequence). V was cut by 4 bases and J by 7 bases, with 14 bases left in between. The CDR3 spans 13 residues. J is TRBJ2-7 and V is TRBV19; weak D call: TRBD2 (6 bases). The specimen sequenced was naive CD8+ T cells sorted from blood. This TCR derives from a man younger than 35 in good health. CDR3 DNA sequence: TGTGCCAGTAGTAAGGAGGGGATCGGAGAGCAGTACTTC. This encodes CASSKEGIGEQYF.